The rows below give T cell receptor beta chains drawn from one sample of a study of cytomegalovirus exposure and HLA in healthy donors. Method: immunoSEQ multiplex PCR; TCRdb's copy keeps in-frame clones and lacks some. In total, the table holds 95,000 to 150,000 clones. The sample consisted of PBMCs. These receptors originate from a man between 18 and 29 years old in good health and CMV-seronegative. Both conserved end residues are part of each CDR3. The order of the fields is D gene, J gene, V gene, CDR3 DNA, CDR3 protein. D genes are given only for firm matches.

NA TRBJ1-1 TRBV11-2 TGTGCCAGCAGCCCAGGGGCGTGGAACACTGAAGCTTTCTTT CASSPGAWNTEAFF
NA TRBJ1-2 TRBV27 TGTGCCAGCAGTACGACAGTTAACTATGGCTACACCTTC CASSTTVNYGYTF
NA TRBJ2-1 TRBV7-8 TGTGCCAGCAGCTTAAAAATTGGTGGGGGGGCGAATGAGCAGTTCTTC CASSLKIGGGANEQFF
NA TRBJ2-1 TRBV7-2 TGTGCCAGCAGCCCTCCTCGGGGTGAGCAGTTCTTC CASSPPRGEQFF
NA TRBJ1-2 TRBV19 TGTGCCAGTGGGGGCCTTGACTATGGCTACACCTTC CASGGLDYGYTF
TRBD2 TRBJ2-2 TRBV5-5 TGTGCCAGCAGCCCGGGACCCCCCGTAGGAGCGGGAGAATCCGGGGAGCTGTTTTTT CASSPGPPVGAGESGELFF
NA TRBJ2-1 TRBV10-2 TGCGCCAGCTTGGCGGGTACCTCCTACAATGAGCAGTTCTTC CASLAGTSYNEQFF
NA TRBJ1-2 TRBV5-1 TGCGCCAGCAGCTTGGCAAACAGACATCAGAACTATGGCTACACCTTC CASSLANRHQNYGYTF
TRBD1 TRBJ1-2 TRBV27 TGTGCCAGCAGAGAGCCGGGACAGGGGGACTATGGCTACACCTTC CASREPGQGDYGYTF
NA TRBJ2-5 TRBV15 TGTGCCACCAGTCCTATAACAGGTGGAGAAGAGACCCAGTACTTC CATSPITGGEETQYF
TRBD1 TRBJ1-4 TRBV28 TGTGCCAGCAGTCAGGGGGCGACCAATGAAAAACTGTTTTTT CASSQGATNEKLFF
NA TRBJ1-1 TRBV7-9 TGTGCCAGCAGCTCGCAGGGTGTCGCTGAAGCTTTCTTT CASSSQGVAEAFF
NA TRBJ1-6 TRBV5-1 TGCGCCAGCAGTCGCACGGGGGATAATTCACCCCTCCACTTT CASSRTGDNSPLHF
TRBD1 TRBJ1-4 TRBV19 TGTGCCAGTAGTAGCCGGGACAGGGGGAATATTATGTTAGCTAATGAAAAACTGTTTTTT CASSSRDRGNIMLANEKLFF
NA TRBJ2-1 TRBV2 TGTGCCAGCAGTTCCCTAGATGGGTGGGGCCCCTCCTACAATGAGCAGTTCTTC CASSSLDGWGPSYNEQFF
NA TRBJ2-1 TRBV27 TGTGCCAGTTCGGGCCCCCGGGGGCAGTTCTTC CASSGPRGQFF